This entry features one T cell receptor beta chain sequence. The antigen is undetermined. The study ran its PCR with 60 Vbeta and 13 Jbeta primers. TCRdb's table, derived via immunoSEQ multiplex PCR, lists solely in-frame clones and lacks some. The sample shows approximately 180,000 clones, about four fifths of them seen only once. This record comes from a study of cytomegalovirus exposure and HLA in healthy donors. On the study more broadly: Assignment to the Caucasian-associated ancestry cluster applied to around four fifths of the approximately 360 genotyped donors. Whole-study findings and limits: Earlier findings revealed that most TCR beta V segments proved productive either about 87% or about 30% of the time. Later work associated fewer than 20,000 TCR beta sequences with HLA alleles at 0.05 false discovery rate.

The CDR3 is 14 amino acids. Germline CDR1 ENHRY, CDR2 SYGVKD. V lost 10 bases and J lost 2; bases outside the gene matches: 7. Material for sequencing was PBMCs. The sequence derives from a man younger than 35 in good health and CMV-seronegative. The chain employs TRBV10-3 and TRBJ2-7; TRBD1 matches 11 bases. Here the CDR3 DNA reads TGTGCCACAGGACAGGGACAGGGGGCCTACGAGCAGTACTTC. Translating gives CATGQGQGAYEQYF.